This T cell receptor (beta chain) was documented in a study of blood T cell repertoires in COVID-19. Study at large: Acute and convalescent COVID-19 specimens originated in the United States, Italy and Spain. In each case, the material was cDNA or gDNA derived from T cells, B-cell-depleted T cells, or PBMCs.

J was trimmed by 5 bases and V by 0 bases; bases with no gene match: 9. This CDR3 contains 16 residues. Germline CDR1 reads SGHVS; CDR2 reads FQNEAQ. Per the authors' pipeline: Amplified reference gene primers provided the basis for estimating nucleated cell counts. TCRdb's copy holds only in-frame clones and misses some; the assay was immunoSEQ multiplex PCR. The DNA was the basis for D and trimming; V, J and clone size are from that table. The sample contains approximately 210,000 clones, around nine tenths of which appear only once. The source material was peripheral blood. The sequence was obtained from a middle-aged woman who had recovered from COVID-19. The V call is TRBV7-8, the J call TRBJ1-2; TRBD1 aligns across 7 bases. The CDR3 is CASSLAVGGALYGYTF. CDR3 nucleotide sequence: TGTGCCAGCAGCTTAGCGGTAGGGGGCGCGTTGTATGGCTACACCTTC. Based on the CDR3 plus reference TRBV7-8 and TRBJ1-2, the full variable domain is GAGVSQSPRYKVAKRGQDVALRCDPISGHVSLFWYQQALGQGPEFLTYFQNEAQLDKSGLPSDRFFAERPEGSVSTLKIQRTQQEDSAVYLCASSLAVGGALYGYTFGSGTRLTVV.